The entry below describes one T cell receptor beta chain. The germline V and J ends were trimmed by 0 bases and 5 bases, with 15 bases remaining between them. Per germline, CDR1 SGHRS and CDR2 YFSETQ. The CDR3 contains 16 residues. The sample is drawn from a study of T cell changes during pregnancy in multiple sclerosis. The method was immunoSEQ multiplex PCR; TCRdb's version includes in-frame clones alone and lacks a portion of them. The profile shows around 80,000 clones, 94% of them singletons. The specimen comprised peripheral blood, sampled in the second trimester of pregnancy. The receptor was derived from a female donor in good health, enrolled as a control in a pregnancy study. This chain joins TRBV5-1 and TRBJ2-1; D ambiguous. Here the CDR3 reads CASSLVPSHLNNEQFF. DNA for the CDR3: TGCGCCAGCAGCTTGGTCCCCTCGCATCTAAACAATGAGCAGTTCTTC.